This record concerns one TCR beta chain sequence. Antigen unknown. Unique molecular identifiers featured in each of the TCR beta cDNA libraries. TCRdb passed the PCR reads through MiXCR, listing each CDR3 protein once. This table has approximately 630,000 distinct CDR3 sequences, around 60% appearing once. With 8 bases clipped from V and 8 bases from J, the junction kept 8 bases outside the gene matches. Germline V gene lookup returns CDR1 MDHEN and CDR2 SYDVKM. The CDR3 spans 14 residues. This record comes from a study of post-analysis software for immune sequencing data. Regarding the study as a whole: The F measure placed samples prepared in the same batch into strongly shared clusters. Five or six TRBV segments appeared more often in patients than in controls, and TRBV5-6, TRBV5-1 and TRBV20-1 were among these.

The TCR originated in a girl under 10 years old with multiple sclerosis. The V and J genes are TRBV28 and TRBJ2-1, with 11 bases aligning to TRBD2. Sequencing was done on a sample of blood. The CDR3 bases are TGTGCCAGCCGTAGCGGGGGGGCCGAGCATGAGCAGTTCTTC. It encodes CASRSGGAEHEQFF.